Below, 3 T cell receptor beta chains from the same sample are listed, as sequenced in a study of cytotoxic CD8 clonotypes in ibrutinib-treated CLL (dated by TCRdb to the early 2020s). Libraries were prepared through the immunoSEQ multiplex PCR assay. What TCRdb holds here is the immuneACCESS table cut down to in-frame rearrangements. Part of the clones is not present; checked against another copy, under half of the missing clones reflect an unresolved V gene, and the others are unexplained. The sample contains around 70,000 clones, less than 95% of them found a single time. The ten biggest clones cover roughly 3% of the sample. Sample time point, as interpreted from the label and publication: about 11 months on ibrutinib. This sample comprised PBMCs, obtained after 12 months of ibrutinib treatment. These receptors were collected from a human donor with chronic lymphocytic leukemia.

This clone appeared once. This chain links TRBV6-1 with TRBJ1-4; D gene ambiguous. The ends were cut back, 8 bases at V and 3 bases at J, with 16 bases in the middle. CDR3 length equals 15 residues. Per the germline V gene, CDR1 is MNHNS and CDR2 is SASEGT. The CDR3 is CASSSDVAANEKLFF. The CDR3, as DNA: TGTGCCAGCTCCTCGGATGTAGCTGCTAATGAAAAACTGTTTTTT.

The chain has TRBV7-6 and TRBJ1-1; D might be TRBD1 (6 bases). The CDR3 has 19 amino acids. V was shortened by 1 base and J by 3 bases, with 24 bases between the two germline ends. Germline V gene lookup returns CDR1 SGHVS and CDR2 FNYEAQ. CDR3 sequence reads: CASSLVASVGGNVYTEAFF. CDR3 DNA sequence: TGTGCCAGCAGCTTAGTAGCTTCGGTGGGGGGCAACGTATACACTGAAGCTTTCTTT.

The rearrangement joins TRBV27 to TRBJ2-1; no definite D call. The CDR3 runs to 15 residues. In germline, CDR1 is MNHEY, CDR2 SMNVEV (reference sequence). The ends were cut back, 5 bases at V and 1 base at J, with 12 bases in the middle. CDR3 nucleotide sequence: TGTGCCAGCAGTCCAACTCTTGTATCCTACAATGAGCAGTTCTTC. Protein product: CASSPTLVSYNEQFF.